A selection of T cell receptor beta chains follows, all from one sample in a study of vaccination effects on CD4 cells after COVID-19. Assay: immunoSEQ multiplex PCR; the TCRdb copy retains only in-frame clones and omits some. The repertoire consists of 20,000 to 30,000 clones, with about four fifths occurring once and the leading ten covering about 16%. These receptors' antigens are unknown. Sample: CD4+ T cells from PBMCs cultured with HCoV-NL63 spike peptides, taken before COVID-19 vaccination. Source of these receptors: a human donor who had a prior SARS-CoV-2 infection. Both conserved end residues are part of each CDR3. A D gene is named only where the DNA matches it firmly. Expanded clones get a size class; other rows say once, few or many, or leave the size out.

J gene,D gene,V gene,clone size,CDR3 protein,CDR3 DNA
TRBJ2-5,.,TRBV4-2,few,CASSQYQLGETQYF,TGTGCCAGCAGCCAATACCAGCTTGGGGAGACCCAGTACTTC
TRBJ1-2,TRBD1,TRBV28,.,CASSPGTGDGYTF,TGTGCCAGCAGCCCCGGGACAGGGGATGGCTACACCTTC
TRBJ2-3,.,TRBV3-1/TRBV3-2,.,CASSPLNGDGDTQYF,TGTGCCAGCAGCCCACTAAACGGGGATGGAGATACGCAGTATTTT
TRBJ1-5,.,TRBV7-9,.,CASSLEAYQPQHF,TGTGCCAGCAGCTTAGAGGCCTATCAGCCCCAGCATTTT
TRBJ1-2,TRBD1,TRBV5-1,.,CASSSGQGGYGYTF,TGCGCCAGCAGCTCCGGACAGGGCGGCTATGGCTACACCTTC
TRBJ2-1,TRBD2,TRBV10-3,once,CAISGSGTSGSFPYNEQFF,TGTGCCATCAGCGGTTCAGGGACTAGCGGGAGTTTCCCCTACAATGAGCAGTTCTTC
TRBJ1-5,.,TRBV2,.,CASSVSNQPQHF,TGTGCCAGCAGTGTGAGCAATCAGCCCCAGCATTTT
TRBJ1-2,.,TRBV4-2,.,CASSQAFSHGYTF,TGTGCCAGCAGCCAAGCGTTCAGCCATGGCTACACCTTC
TRBJ1-2,TRBD1,TRBV3-1/TRBV3-2,few,CASSRLTGGYGYTF,TGTGCCAGCAGCCGCCTTACAGGGGGCTATGGCTACACCTTC
TRBJ1-6,.,TRBV6-6,.,CASTRSGSSYNSPLHF,TGTGCCAGCACTCGATCAGGGAGCTCCTATAATTCACCCCTCCACTTT
TRBJ2-1,.,TRBV4-1,once,CASSQEVRLDYNEQFF,TGCGCCAGCAGCCAAGAGGTCCGGTTGGACTACAATGAGCAGTTCTTC
TRBJ2-2,.,TRBV3-1/TRBV3-2,.,CASSQDRGLSGELFF,TGTGCCAGCAGCCAAGATCGTGGGTTGTCCGGGGAGCTGTTTTTT
TRBJ2-1,.,TRBV6-6,.,CASSPWEGSTGGSYNEQFF,TGTGCCAGCAGTCCGTGGGAGGGGTCGACGGGGGGCAGCTACAATGAGCAGTTCTTC
TRBJ2-1,.,TRBV10-1,.,CASSEVDNEQFF,TGCGCCAGCAGTGAGGTCGACAATGAGCAGTTCTTC
TRBJ1-1,.,TRBV10-3,.,CAISPKWGGRDEAFF,TGTGCCATCAGTCCCAAATGGGGCGGGCGGGATGAAGCTTTCTTT
TRBJ2-3,.,TRBV24-1,.,CATSDPPTGRTDTQYF,TGTGCCACCAGTGATCCTCCGACGGGCCGCACAGATACGCAGTATTTT
TRBJ2-5,.,TRBV4-1,few,CASSQWGTSGTQYF,TGCGCCAGCAGCCAATGGGGGACATCGGGGACCCAGTACTTC
TRBJ2-5,TRBD2,TRBV7-2,.,CASSLALSSGGGVQETQYF,TGTGCCAGCAGCTTAGCGCTTTCTAGCGGGGGAGGCGTACAAGAGACCCAGTACTTC
TRBJ2-5,.,TRBV2,.,CASSQFRGIQETQYF,TGTGCCAGCAGTCAGTTTCGGGGGATCCAAGAGACCCAGTACTTC
TRBJ1-3,.,TRBV11-3,.,CASSTQGTGNTIYF,TGTGCCAGCAGCACCCAAGGGACAGGAAACACCATATATTTT
TRBJ1-2,.,TRBV7-9,few,CASSTWGGSDYGYTF,TGTGCCAGCAGCACCTGGGGGGGATCGGACTATGGCTACACCTTC
TRBJ2-5,.,TRBV7-2,.,CASSLDYYSGQYF,TGTGCCAGCAGCTTAGACTATTACAGCGGCCAGTACTTC
TRBJ2-1,TRBD2,TRBV30,.,CAWNRDYLTHEQFF,TGTGCCTGGAACCGGGACTACCTTACTCATGAGCAGTTCTTC
TRBJ1-1,TRBD1,TRBV19,.,CASSARTGRTEAFF,TGTGCCAGTAGTGCCAGGACAGGGAGGACTGAAGCTTTCTTT
TRBJ2-3,.,TRBV16,.,CASSQPDSYTQYF,TGTGCCAGCAGCCAACCCGACAGCTATACGCAGTATTTT
TRBJ2-5,.,TRBV7-8,.,CASSLLEETQYF,TGTGCCAGCAGCTTATTAGAAGAGACCCAGTACTTC
TRBJ2-3,.,TRBV5-1,.,CASSLTRLTDTQYF,TGCGCCAGCAGCTTGACTAGACTCACAGATACGCAGTATTTT
TRBJ1-5,.,TRBV18,few,CASSPLRTGGNQPQHF,TGTGCCAGCTCACCACTACGGACGGGGGGAAATCAGCCCCAGCATTTT
TRBJ1-5,TRBD1,TRBV7-3,.,CASPLKGQGTPQPQHF,TGTGCCAGCCCCTTAAAAGGACAGGGGACACCTCAGCCCCAGCATTTT
TRBJ2-2,TRBD2,TRBV5-1,few,CASSSASGSVTGELFF,TGCGCCAGCAGCTCGGCTAGCGGGAGTGTCACCGGGGAGCTGTTTTTT
TRBJ2-3,.,TRBV9,.,CASSDGTYSTDTQYF,TGTGCCAGCAGCGACGGGACATATAGCACAGATACGCAGTATTTT
TRBJ2-7,TRBD2,TRBV3-1/TRBV3-2,.,CASRAAGEYEQYF,TGTGCCAGCAGGGCAGCGGGGGAATACGAGCAGTACTTC
TRBJ1-1,.,TRBV5-4,.,CASSRQSLNTEAFF,TGTGCCAGCAGCCGACAATCATTGAACACTGAAGCTTTCTTT
TRBJ2-5,.,TRBV6-5,.,CASSPQGEETQYF,TGTGCCAGCAGCCCCCAGGGCGAAGAGACCCAGTACTTC
TRBJ1-6,TRBD1,TRBV10-3,.,CAISESSAGTGGSPLHF,TGTGCCATCAGTGAGTCCTCAGCCGGGACAGGCGGTTCACCCCTCCACTTT
TRBJ2-2,TRBD1,TRBV5-1,.,CASSLSFGTAHTGELFF,TGCGCCAGCAGCTTGTCTTTCGGGACAGCTCACACCGGGGAGCTGTTTTTT
TRBJ1-1,.,TRBV5-6,.,CASSLVGAMGTEAFF,TGTGCCAGCAGCTTGGTAGGGGCGATGGGCACTGAAGCTTTCTTT
TRBJ2-4,TRBD1,TRBV11-3,.,CASSLGDRVSKNIQYF,TGTGCCAGCAGCTTAGGGGACAGGGTTTCCAAAAACATTCAGTACTTC
TRBJ2-7,.,TRBV19,once,CASSFLWGASNEQYF,TGTGCCAGTAGTTTCCTTTGGGGAGCTAGCAACGAGCAGTACTTC
TRBJ1-4,.,TRBV11-2,few,CASSLDRVGGEKLFF,TGTGCCAGCAGCTTAGATCGCGTAGGAGGGGAAAAACTGTTTTTT
TRBJ1-2,.,TRBV3-1/TRBV3-2,.,CASSRETGSYNYGYTF,TGTGCCAGCAGCCGAGAGACCGGGTCCTATAACTATGGCTACACCTTC
TRBJ1-6,.,TRBV5-4,few,CASSPGWGDNSPLHF,TGTGCCAGCAGCCCCGGGTGGGGGGATAATTCACCCCTCCACTTT
TRBJ2-1,TRBD2,TRBV4-2,.,CASSTTPGTSGGISYNEQFF,TGTGCCAGCAGCACCACCCCCGGGACTAGCGGGGGGATATCCTACAATGAGCAGTTCTTC
TRBJ2-1,.,TRBV9,few,CASSSRTLSSYNEQFF,TGTGCCAGCAGCTCCCGGACCCTGAGCTCCTACAATGAGCAGTTCTTC
TRBJ1-5,.,TRBV6-5,.,CASSYRAYSNQPQHF,TGTGCCAGCAGCTACAGGGCTTATAGCAATCAGCCCCAGCATTTT
TRBJ1-2,.,TRBV18,once,CASSPGPLRYGYTF,TGTGCCAGCTCACCGGGCCCCTTACGCTATGGCTACACCTTC
TRBJ1-1,TRBD1,TRBV7-9,.,CASSRGLNTEAFF,TGTGCCAGCAGCAGGGGGCTGAACACTGAAGCTTTCTTT
TRBJ2-7,TRBD2,TRBV5-4,few,CASSGGTSGSIGYEQYF,TGTGCCAGCAGCGGAGGGACTAGCGGGAGTATCGGCTACGAGCAGTACTTC
TRBJ1-6,TRBD1,TRBV9,.,CASSENRGRGDNSPLHF,TGTGCCAGCAGCGAAAACAGGGGGCGGGGGGATAATTCACCCCTCCACTTT
TRBJ1-6,.,TRBV2,few,CASTGTAAYSPLHF,TGTGCCAGCACCGGGACGGCAGCTTATTCACCCCTCCACTTT
TRBJ2-6,.,TRBV4-3,.,CASSQGVGAGANVLTF,TGCGCCAGCAGCCAAGGAGTGGGGGCTGGGGCCAACGTCCTGACTTTC